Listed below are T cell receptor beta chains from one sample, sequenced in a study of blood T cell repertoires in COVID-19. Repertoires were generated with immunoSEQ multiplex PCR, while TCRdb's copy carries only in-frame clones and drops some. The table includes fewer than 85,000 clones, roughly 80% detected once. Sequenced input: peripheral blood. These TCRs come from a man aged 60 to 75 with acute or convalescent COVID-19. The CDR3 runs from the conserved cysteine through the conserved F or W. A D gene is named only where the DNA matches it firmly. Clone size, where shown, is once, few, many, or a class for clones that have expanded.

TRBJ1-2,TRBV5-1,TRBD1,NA,TGCGCCAGCAGCTTGGGGACAGGGGCCTCGTTCCTTAACTATGGCTACACCTTC,CASSLGTGASFLNYGYTF
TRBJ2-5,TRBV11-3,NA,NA,TGTGCCAGCAGCTTACGGGGTCACGAGACCCAGTACTTC,CASSLRGHETQYF
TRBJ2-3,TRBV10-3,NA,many,TGTGCCAGTACCCCGGGACTCACAGATACGCAGTATTTT,CASTPGLTDTQYF
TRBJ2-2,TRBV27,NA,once,TGTGCCAGCAGGACGGACTCCTCGGGTTTT,CASRTDSSGF
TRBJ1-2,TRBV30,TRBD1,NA,TGTGCCTGGAGAGGCGGGACAGGGAACTATGGCTACACCTTC,CAWRGGTGNYGYTF
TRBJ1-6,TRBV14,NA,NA,TGTGCCAGCAGCCAAGATGCGAATTCACCCCTCCACTTT,CASSQDANSPLHF
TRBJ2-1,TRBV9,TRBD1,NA,TGTGCCAGCAGCGTGTACGAACAGGGGTTAAAGTTCTTC,CASSVYEQGLKFF
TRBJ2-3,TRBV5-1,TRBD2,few,TGCGCCAGCAGCTTGGCGAGGACTAGTCCCCCAGATACGCAGTATTTT,CASSLARTSPPDTQYF
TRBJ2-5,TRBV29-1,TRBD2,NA,TGCAGCGTGGCCGGACTAGCGGGGGACCAAGAGACCCAGTACTTC,CSVAGLAGDQETQYF
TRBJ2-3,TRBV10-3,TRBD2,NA,TGTGCCATCGGCCAACTAGCGGGCGGCACAGATACGCAGTATTTT,CAIGQLAGGTDTQYF
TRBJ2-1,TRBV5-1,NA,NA,TGCGCCAGCACCCTTCGCCTGGATGGGGGGAATGAGCAGTTCTTC,CASTLRLDGGNEQFF
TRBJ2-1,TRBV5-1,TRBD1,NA,TGCGCCAGCAGCAAGGGGGCGACAGGGGCAACTTACAATGAGCAGTTCTTC,CASSKGATGATYNEQFF
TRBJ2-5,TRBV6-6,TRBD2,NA,TGTGCCAGCAGACCGGGACTACTACAAGAGACCCAGTACTTC,CASRPGLLQETQYF
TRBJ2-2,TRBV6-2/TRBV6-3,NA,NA,TGTGCCAGCAGACCTCCCAGCGACACCGGGGAGCTGTTTTTT,CASRPPSDTGELFF
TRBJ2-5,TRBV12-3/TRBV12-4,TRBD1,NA,TGTGCCAGCAGTGTCGACAGGGGTGAGACCCAGTACTTC,CASSVDRGETQYF
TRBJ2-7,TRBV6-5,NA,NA,TGTGCCAGCAGTTCCACCGGGACAACCTATTACGAGCAGTACTTC,CASSSTGTTYYEQYF
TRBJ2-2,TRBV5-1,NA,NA,TGCGCCAGCAGCTTCACAGAGAACACCGGGGAGCTGTTTTTT,CASSFTENTGELFF
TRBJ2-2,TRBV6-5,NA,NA,TGTGCCAGCAGTTACCAGGGATTCACCGGGGAGCTGTTTTTT,CASSYQGFTGELFF
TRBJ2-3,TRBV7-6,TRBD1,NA,TGTGCCAGCAGCTTAGTCTCCAGGGGGCGCGGCACAGATACGCAGTATTTT,CASSLVSRGRGTDTQYF
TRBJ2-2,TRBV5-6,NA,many,TGTGCCAGCAGCCAATCCCCCCTCGATTTACGGGGGAACACCGGGGAGCTGTTTTTT,CASSQSPLDLRGNTGELFF
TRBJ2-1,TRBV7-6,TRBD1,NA,TGTGCCAGCAGCTTATGGCAAGGACAGGGAACCTCTCGGTGGGCTAACAATGAGCAGTTCTTC,CASSLWQGQGTSRWANNEQFF
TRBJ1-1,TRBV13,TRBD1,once,TGTGCCAGCAGCCTACTTGGACAGGTCCGGGGTGAAGCTTTCTTT,CASSLLGQVRGEAFF
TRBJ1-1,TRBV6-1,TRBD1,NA,TGTGCCAGCAGTGAATGGACAGGGGACACTGAAGCTTTCTTT,CASSEWTGDTEAFF
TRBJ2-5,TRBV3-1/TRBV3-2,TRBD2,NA,TGTGCCAGCAGCCCTAGCGGGTTGGGGGGGACCCAGTACTTC,CASSPSGLGGTQYF
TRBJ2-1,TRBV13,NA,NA,TGTGCCAGCAGCTTAGGGGCAGGGGCTAATGAGCAGTTCTTC,CASSLGAGANEQFF
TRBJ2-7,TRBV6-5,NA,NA,TGTGCCAGCATGGAAGTCTGGCGGGCCTACGAGCAGTACTTC,CASMEVWRAYEQYF
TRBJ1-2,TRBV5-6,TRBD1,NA,TGTGCCAGCAGCGATGACAGGGGAGAGGGGGGCTACACCTTC,CASSDDRGEGGYTF
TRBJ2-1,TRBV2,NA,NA,TGTGCCAGCAGGTGGGGGCTCAACAATGAGCAGTTCTTC,CASRWGLNNEQFF
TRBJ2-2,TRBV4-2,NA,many,TGTGCCAGCAGCCAAGAGACTAACACCGGGGAGCTGTTTTTT,CASSQETNTGELFF
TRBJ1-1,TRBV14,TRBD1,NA,TGTGCCAGCAGCCAAGATACCTGGGGGACAGGAGACGTGGCTGAAGCTTTCTTT,CASSQDTWGTGDVAEAFF
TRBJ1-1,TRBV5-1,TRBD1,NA,TGCGCCAGCAGGGGGACAGGGGATTTTGACACTGAAGCTTTCTTT,CASRGTGDFDTEAFF
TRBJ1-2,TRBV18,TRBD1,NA,TGTGCCAGCTCACTTGGACAGGGCGATGGCTACACCTTC,CASSLGQGDGYTF
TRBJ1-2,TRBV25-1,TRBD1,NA,TGTGCCAGCAGTGACCCCGCCGGGACAGCCTATGGCTACACCTTC,CASSDPAGTAYGYTF
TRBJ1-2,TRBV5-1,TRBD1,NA,TGCGCCAGCAGCAGGGGACAGGGGGTTATCTATGGCTACACCTTC,CASSRGQGVIYGYTF
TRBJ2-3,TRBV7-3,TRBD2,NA,TGTGCCAGCAGCTTAGGACTAGCGTTCACAGATACGCAGTATTTT,CASSLGLAFTDTQYF
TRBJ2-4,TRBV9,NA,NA,TGTGCCAGCAGCCCCCATCCCAACATTCAGTACTTC,CASSPHPNIQYF
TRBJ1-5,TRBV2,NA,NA,TGTGCCAGCAGTGGCGGAAACAATCAGCCCCAGCATTTT,CASSGGNNQPQHF
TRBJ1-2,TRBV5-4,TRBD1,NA,TGTGCCAGCAGCTTGGCGGACAGGGCTAACTATGGCTACACCTTC,CASSLADRANYGYTF
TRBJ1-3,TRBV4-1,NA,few,TGCGCCAGCAGCCAAGATTGGGCTTACTTCTCTGGAAACACCATATATTTT,CASSQDWAYFSGNTIYF
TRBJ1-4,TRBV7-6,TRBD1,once,TGTGCCAGCAGCAGCACCGGGACAGAGGGTGAAAAACTGTTTTTT,CASSSTGTEGEKLFF
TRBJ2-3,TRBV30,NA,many,TGTGCCTGGGCACGGGGGGATACGCAGTATTTT,CAWARGDTQYF
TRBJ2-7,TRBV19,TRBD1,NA,TGTGCCAGTAGGTTCGACAGGGACGGGGACTACGAGCAGTACTTC,CASRFDRDGDYEQYF
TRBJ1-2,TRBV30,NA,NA,TGTGCCTGGAGTACAGGGTCATATGGCTACACCTTC,CAWSTGSYGYTF
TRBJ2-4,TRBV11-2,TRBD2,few,TGTGCCAGCAGCCCAAAACTACGACTAGCGGGCCGGACAAACATTCAGTACTTC,CASSPKLRLAGRTNIQYF
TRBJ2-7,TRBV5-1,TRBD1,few,TGCGCCAGCAGCTTGGATGGGGGACAGGCCTACGAGCAGTACTTC,CASSLDGGQAYEQYF
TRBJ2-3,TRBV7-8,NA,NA,TGTGCCAGCAGCTTAGCGTCAGGCTACACAGATACGCAGTATTTT,CASSLASGYTDTQYF
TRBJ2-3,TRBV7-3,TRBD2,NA,TGTGCCAGCAGCTCCCTCGGGGGGGACACAGATACGCAGTATTTT,CASSSLGGDTDTQYF
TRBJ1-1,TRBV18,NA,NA,TGTGCCAGCTCACCACCGGTGAGATCCACTGAAGCTTTCTTT,CASSPPVRSTEAFF